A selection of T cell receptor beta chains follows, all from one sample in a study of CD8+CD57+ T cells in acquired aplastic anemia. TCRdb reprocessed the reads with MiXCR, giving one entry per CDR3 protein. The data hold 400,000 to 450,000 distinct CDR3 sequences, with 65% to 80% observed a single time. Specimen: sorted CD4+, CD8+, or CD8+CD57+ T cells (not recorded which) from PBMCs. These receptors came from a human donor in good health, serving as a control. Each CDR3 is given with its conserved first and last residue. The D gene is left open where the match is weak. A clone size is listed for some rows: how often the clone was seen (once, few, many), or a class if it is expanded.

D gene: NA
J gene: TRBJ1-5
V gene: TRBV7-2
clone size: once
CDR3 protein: CASSLEAAEQYFGPQHF
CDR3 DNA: NA

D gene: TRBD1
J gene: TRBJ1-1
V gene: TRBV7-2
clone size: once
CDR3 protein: CASSQHRGATEAFF
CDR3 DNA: TGTGCCAGCAGTCAGCACAGGGGGGCCACTGAAGCTTTCTTT

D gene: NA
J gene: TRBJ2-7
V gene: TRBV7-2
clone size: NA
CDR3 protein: CASSLGRGGSYEQYF
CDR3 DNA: TGTGCCAGCAGCTTGGGGAGAGGGGGGTCGTACGAGCAGTACTTC

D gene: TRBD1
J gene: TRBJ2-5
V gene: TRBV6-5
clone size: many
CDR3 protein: CASSYWTGKGETQYF
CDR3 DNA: TGTGCCAGCAGTTACTGGACAGGAAAGGGAGAGACCCAGTACTTC

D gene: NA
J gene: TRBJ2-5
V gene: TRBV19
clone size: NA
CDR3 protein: CASSPGWSQETQYF
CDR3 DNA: TGTGCCAGTAGTCCCGGCTGGAGCCAAGAGACCCAGTACTTC

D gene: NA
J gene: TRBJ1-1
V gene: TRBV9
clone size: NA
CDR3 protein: CASSDWGGDPEAFF
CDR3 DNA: TGTGCCAGCAGCGATTGGGGGGGGGACCCTGAAGCTTTCTTT

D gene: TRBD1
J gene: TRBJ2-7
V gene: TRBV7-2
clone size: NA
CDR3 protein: CASSFDRGGEQHF
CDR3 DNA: TGTGCCAGCAGCTTTGACAGGGGAGGCGAGCAGCACTTC

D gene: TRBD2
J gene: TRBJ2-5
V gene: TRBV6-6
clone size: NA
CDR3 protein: CASSFTSGGHQETQYF
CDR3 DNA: TGTGCCAGCAGTTTCACTAGCGGGGGTCACCAAGAGACCCAGTACTTC

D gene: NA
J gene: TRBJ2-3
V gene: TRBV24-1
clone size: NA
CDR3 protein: CATSDLLGDTQYF
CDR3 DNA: TGTGCCACCAGTGACCTCCTCGGGGATACGCAGTATTTT

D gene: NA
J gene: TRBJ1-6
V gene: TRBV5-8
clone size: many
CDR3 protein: CASSLPLPNSPLHF
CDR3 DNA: TGTGCCAGCAGCTTGCCCTTACCTAATTCACCCCTCCACTTT

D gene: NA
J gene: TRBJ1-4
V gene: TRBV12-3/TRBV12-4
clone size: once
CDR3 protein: CASSPQRGREKLFF
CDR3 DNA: TGTGCCAGCAGTCCCCAGCGGGGGCGTGAAAAACTGTTTTTT

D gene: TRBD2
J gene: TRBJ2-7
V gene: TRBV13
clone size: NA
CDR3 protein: CASSSDGRKSYEQYF
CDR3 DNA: TGTGCCAGCAGCTCGGACGGGAGGAAATCCTACGAGCAGTACTTC

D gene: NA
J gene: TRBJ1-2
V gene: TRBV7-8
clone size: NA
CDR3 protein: CASSRRGGGGYTF
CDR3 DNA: TGTGCCAGCTCGCGTCGCGGAGGAGGTGGCTACACCTTC

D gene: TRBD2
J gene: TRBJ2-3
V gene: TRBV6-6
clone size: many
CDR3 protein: CASSYPLTSVGGDTQYF
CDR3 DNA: TGTGCCAGCAGTTACCCCTTGACTAGCGTAGGTGGAGATACGCAGTATTTT

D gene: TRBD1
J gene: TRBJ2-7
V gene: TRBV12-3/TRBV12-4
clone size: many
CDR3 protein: CASSLGQGRGFNEQYF
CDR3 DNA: TGTGCCAGCAGTTTGGGACAGGGGAGGGGCTTCAACGAGCAGTACTTC

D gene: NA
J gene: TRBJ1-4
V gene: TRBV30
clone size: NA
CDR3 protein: CAWSVPGSNEKLFF
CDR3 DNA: TGTGCCTGGAGTGTACCCGGGAGCAATGAAAAACTGTTTTTT

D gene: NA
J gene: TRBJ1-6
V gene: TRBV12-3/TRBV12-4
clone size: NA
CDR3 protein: CASSFGTANSPLHF
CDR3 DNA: TGTGCCAGCAGTTTCGGGACCGCGAATTCACCCCTCCACTTT

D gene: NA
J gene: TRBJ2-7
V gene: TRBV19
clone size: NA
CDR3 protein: CASSTTGWLPHEQYF
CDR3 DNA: TGTGCCAGTAGTACTACAGGGTGGTTGCCCCACGAGCAGTACTTC

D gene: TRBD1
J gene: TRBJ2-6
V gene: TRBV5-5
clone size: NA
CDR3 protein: CASSMASTGVRSGANVLTF
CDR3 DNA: TGTGCCAGCAGCATGGCCTCAACAGGGGTTCGCTCTGGGGCCAACGTCCTGACTTTC

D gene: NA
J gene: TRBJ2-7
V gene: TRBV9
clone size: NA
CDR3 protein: CASRVPRENTGEHF
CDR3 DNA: TGTGCCAGCAGGGTGCCCAGGGAGAACACCGGGGAGCACTTC

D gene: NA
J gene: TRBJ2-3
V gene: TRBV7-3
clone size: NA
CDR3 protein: CASSVGWGGGPDTQYF
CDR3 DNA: TGTGCCAGCAGCGTAGGGTGGGGGGGGGGCCCAGATACGCAGTATTTT

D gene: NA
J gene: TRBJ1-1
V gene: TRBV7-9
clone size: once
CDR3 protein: CASSQDSDTEAFF
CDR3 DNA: TGTGCCAGCAGCCAGGACAGCGACACTGAAGCTTTCTTT

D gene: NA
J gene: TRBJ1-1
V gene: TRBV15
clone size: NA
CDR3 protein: CATSRDGQSMNTEAFF
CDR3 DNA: TGTGCCACCAGCAGAGACGGACAGTCCATGAACACTGAAGCTTTCTTT

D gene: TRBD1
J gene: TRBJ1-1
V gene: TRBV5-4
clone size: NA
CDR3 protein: CASSKGDRTEAFF
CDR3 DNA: TGTGCCAGCAGCAAAGGGGACAGGACTGAAGCTTTCTTT

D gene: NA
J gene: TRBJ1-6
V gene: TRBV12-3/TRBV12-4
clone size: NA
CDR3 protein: CASSSVRDRTSPLHF
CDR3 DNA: TGTGCCAGCAGTTCGGTCAGGGATCGGACTTCACCCCTCCACTTT

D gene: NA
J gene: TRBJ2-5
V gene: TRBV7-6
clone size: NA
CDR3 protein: CASSNKAAQYF
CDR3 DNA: TGTGCCAGCAGCAACAAGGCGGCCCAGTACTTC

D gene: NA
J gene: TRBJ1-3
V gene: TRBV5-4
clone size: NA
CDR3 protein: CASSVERTGNTIYF
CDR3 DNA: TGTGCCAGCAGCGTGGAAAGGACCGGAAACACCATATATTTT

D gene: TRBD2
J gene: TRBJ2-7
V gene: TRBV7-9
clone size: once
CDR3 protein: CASSYQRGAYEQYF
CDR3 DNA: TGTGCCAGCAGCTACCAGCGGGGGGCCTACGAGCAGTACTTC